The 25 T cell receptor beta chains listed next were all sequenced from one sample in a study of T cell changes during pregnancy in multiple sclerosis. The assay was immunoSEQ multiplex PCR, and TCRdb's table has in-frame clones only and misses some. This table holds some 40,000 clones, approximately 92% found once. Sequencing used peripheral blood. Source of these receptors: a female donor with multiple sclerosis, enrolled in a pregnancy study.

CDR3 DNA: TGTGCCAGCAGTGGAGGGTGGGGGGGCACAGATACGCAGTATTTT. It is translated as CASSGGWGGTDTQYF. This chain links TRBV2 with TRBJ2-3, with TRBD2 as a possible D gene (6 bases). The CDR3 has 15 amino acids. Germline V gives CDR1 SNHLY, CDR2 FYNNEI. V was cut by 4 bases and J by 1 base, with 12 bases left in between.

The chain combines TRBV7-9 with TRBJ2-6; D may correspond to TRBD1 or TRBD2 (7 bases each). From germline, CDR1 is SEHNR and CDR2 FQNEAQ (reference sequence). The CDR3 runs 17 residues. Trimming cost V 5 bases and J 12 bases, with 26 bases left between them. The CDR3, as DNA: TGTGCCAGCAGCCCGAGTCAGGGGGGGAGGGCCAGGGGCGTCCTGACTTTC. This gives the protein CASSPSQGGRARGVLTF.

The chain links TRBV7-9 to TRBJ2-3; 7 bases fit TRBD1. Per germline, CDR1 SEHNR and CDR2 FQNEAQ (reference sequence). Unmatched junction bases numbered 4, after V lost 5 bases and J lost 2 bases. This CDR3 is built from 14 residues. As DNA, the CDR3 is TGTGCCAGCAGCGGACAGGCCTACACAGATACGCAGTATTTT. Its protein product is CASSGQAYTDTQYF.

The chain has TRBV2 and TRBJ2-3, with TRBD2 matching over 8 bases. CDR3 length equals 15 residues. Germline CDR1 and CDR2: SNHLY and FYNNEI. V shed 4 bases, J shed 4 bases, and the junction held 7 bases outside the gene matches. CDR3 sequence: CASSVISGTADTQYF. In nucleotides, the CDR3 is TGTGCCAGCAGTGTTATTAGCGGGACGGCAGATACGCAGTATTTT.

This chain connects TRBV19 to TRBJ1-4; 10 bases match TRBD1. Losses at the gene ends were 9 bases for V and 0 bases for J; bases not matched to a gene: 7. The CDR3 extends over 16 amino acids. Germline V gene lookup returns CDR1 LNHDA and CDR2 SQIVND (reference sequence). The CDR3 loop reads CASRDRGSTTNEKLFF. The CDR3, as DNA: TGTGCCAGCCGGGACAGGGGATCGACAACTAATGAAAAACTGTTTTTT.

V gene TRBV5-4 combines with J gene TRBJ1-3; D is undetermined. CDR1 and CDR2 from the germline V gene are SGHNT and YYREEE (reference sequence). This CDR3 contains 14 residues. The V and J ends lost 0 bases and 0 bases respectively, with 4 bases between them. The DNA for the CDR3 is TGTGCCAGCAGCTTGGACAGCTCTGGAAACACCATATATTTT. It translates to CASSLDSSGNTIYF.

The rearrangement joins TRBV19 to TRBJ2-1, with 10 bases identical to TRBD2. Germline CDR1 and CDR2: LNHDA and SQIVND (reference sequence). V lost 4 bases, J lost 4 bases, and 4 bases stayed unmatched. The CDR3 runs 15 residues. CDR3 sequence reads: CASSSLAGVYNEQFF. CDR3 bases: TGTGCCAGTAGTAGCCTAGCGGGAGTATACAATGAGCAGTTCTTC.

The chain is built from TRBV10-3 and TRBJ1-1, with D tentatively TRBD1 (6 bases). Germline V gene sequence: CDR1 ENHRY, CDR2 SYGVKD. The CDR3 totals 14 residues. The V end lost 8 bases, the J end lost 4 bases, and 17 bases lay between the germline ends. The CDR3 sequence is CAIGRDNPPTEAFF. The CDR3 DNA sequence: TGTGCCATCGGCCGGGACAACCCCCCCACTGAAGCTTTCTTT.

The rearrangement uses TRBV6-1 and TRBJ2-1; 8 nucleotides agree with TRBD2. Germline-derived CDR1 and CDR2 are MNHNS and SASEGT. V dropped 8 bases and J dropped 8; count of bases not matched to a gene: 8. The CDR3 consists of 13 residues. CDR3 region: CASAIGRDDEQFF. In DNA form, the CDR3 reads TGTGCCAGCGCTATCGGGAGGGACGATGAGCAGTTCTTC.

The genes are TRBV6-5 and TRBJ1-5; no definite D call. The CDR3 totals 13 residues. Per germline, CDR1 MNHEY and CDR2 SVGAGI. V was trimmed by 0 bases and J by 4 bases, leaving 4 bases between them. CDR3 amino acids: CASSYSPNQPQHF. The CDR3 DNA follows: TGTGCCAGCAGTTACTCCCCGAATCAGCCCCAGCATTTT.

The chain employs TRBV9 and TRBJ2-1; no clear D. The germline V gene encodes CDR1 SGDLS and CDR2 YYNGEE. The CDR3 sequence is 14 residues long. V dropped 0 bases and J dropped 1 base, with 5 bases sitting between them. The CDR3 coding sequence is TGTGCCAGCAGCGTAGGGGGTTCCTACAATGAGCAGTTCTTC. Translating it yields CASSVGGSYNEQFF. Looking up the rest from reference TRBV9 and TRBJ2-1 gives the full variable domain: DSGVTQTPKHLITATGQRVTLRCSPRSGDLSVYWYQQSLDQGLQFLIQYYNGEERAKGNILERFSAQQFPDLHSELNLSSLELGDSALYFCASSVGGSYNEQFFGPGTRLTVL.

The chain uses TRBV2 and TRBJ2-1; D not certain. There are 15 residues in the CDR3. The V end lost 5 bases, the J end lost 5 bases, and 16 bases lay between the germline ends. From germline, CDR1 is SNHLY and CDR2 FYNNEI. The CDR3 is CASSRKVSGDNEQFF. In nucleotides, the CDR3 is TGTGCCAGCAGTCGGAAGGTCTCCGGCGACAATGAGCAGTTCTTC.

This chain uses TRBV18 with TRBJ1-2; 10 bases are a match to TRBD1. This CDR3 is built from 22 residues. Unmatched junction bases numbered 19, after V lost 0 bases and J lost 0 bases. The germline gives CDR1 KGHSH, CDR2 LQKENI. CDR3 nucleotide sequence: TGTGCCAGCTCACCACCGAAAGGGAAGCCCGGGGACAGGGGCCGTACTAACTATGGCTACACCTTC. Its translation is CASSPPKGKPGDRGRTNYGYTF.

The gene calls are TRBV9 and TRBJ2-3, with 7 bases lining up with TRBD2. With V trimmed by 4 bases and J by 7 bases, 15 bases remained unmatched. In germline, CDR1 is SGDLS, CDR2 YYNGEE. CDR3 length: 16 amino acids. The CDR3 bases are TGTGCCAGCAGCCCCCCGGCTAGCGGACACCTTTATACGCAGTATTTT. The encoded protein is CASSPPASGHLYTQYF.

A few counts support this clone. The CDR3 nucleotides are TGTGCCAGCAGTAGCGGAACAAACGGGGAGCTGTTTTTT. This gives the protein CASSSGTNGELFF. This chain joins TRBV7-9 and TRBJ2-2; D might be TRBD2 (6 bases). This CDR3 comprises 13 residues. V was cut by 6 bases and J by 7 bases, with 12 bases left in between. Looked up from germline, CDR1 is SEHNR and CDR2 is FQNEAQ (reference sequence).

The V call is TRBV11-2, the J call TRBJ2-1, with 7 bases matching TRBD2. The CDR3 is 15 residues long. The germline CDR1 and CDR2 sequences are SGHAT and FQNNGV. Trimming cost V 0 bases and J 7 bases; bases outside gene matches: 6. CDR3 loop: CASSLDPGGQNEQFF. CDR3 bases: TGTGCCAGCAGCTTAGATCCGGGAGGCCAAAATGAGCAGTTCTTC.

V gene TRBV11-2 combines with J gene TRBJ2-4; a weak D match, TRBD1 (7 bases). CDR3 length: 15 amino acids. Per the germline V gene, CDR1 is SGHAT and CDR2 is FQNNGV. V was shortened by 5 bases and J by 3 bases, with 14 bases between the two germline ends. CDR3 sequence: CASSRDRLGKNIQYF. CDR3 DNA: TGTGCCAGCAGCCGGGACAGACTAGGCAAAAACATTCAGTACTTC.

The V gene is TRBV28, the J gene TRBJ1-4, with 8 bases identical to TRBD1. V dropped 6 bases and J dropped 7; count of bases not matched to a gene: 7. The CDR3 is 14 amino acids. Germline CDR1 and CDR2: MDHEN and SYDVKM. The CDR3 loop reads CASSRDRGIEKLFF. CDR3 DNA: TGTGCCAGCAGCCGAGACAGGGGAATTGAAAAACTGTTTTTT. Drawing the rest from reference TRBV28 and TRBJ1-4, the complete variable domain is DVKVTQSSRYLVKRTGEKVFLECVQDMDHENMFWYRQDPGLGLRLIYFSYDVKMKEKGDIPEGYSVSREKKERFSLILESASTNQTSMYLCASSRDRGIEKLFFGSGTQLSVL.

The chain links TRBV4-3 to TRBJ1-2; 9 nucleotides line up with TRBD1. The length of the CDR3 is 13 residues. The germline CDR1 and CDR2 sequences are LGHNA and YSLEER. V lost 6 bases and J lost 8; bases outside the gene matches: 7. CDR3 region: CASSLGQGNGYTF. In DNA, the CDR3 is TGCGCCAGCAGTCTGGGACAGGGCAACGGCTACACCTTC.

The V gene is TRBV9, the J gene TRBJ1-2; D remains ambiguous. Germline CDR1 reads SGDLS; CDR2 reads YYNGEE. This CDR3 region has 13 residues. Trimming left V 2 bases short and J 2 bases short, with 7 bases between. In DNA, the CDR3 is TGTGCCAGCAGCGTTGTCCAAAACTATGGCTACACCTTC. This gives the protein CASSVVQNYGYTF.

This chain links TRBV7-9 with TRBJ2-1; D is undetermined. From germline, CDR1 is SEHNR and CDR2 FQNEAQ (reference sequence). The CDR3 spans 15 residues. Trimming removed 1 base from V and 7 bases from J, with 14 bases in between. The CDR3 protein is CASSLVSTPRNEQFF. CDR3 nucleotides: TGTGCCAGCAGCTTAGTGTCGACACCTAGGAATGAGCAGTTCTTC.

The chain recombines TRBV30 with TRBJ2-5; D might be TRBD2 (5 bases). Germline V gene sequence: CDR1 GTSNPN, CDR2 SVGIG (reference sequence). The CDR3 runs to 12 residues. V was shortened by 3 bases and J by 5 bases, with 10 bases between the two germline ends. In DNA form, the CDR3 reads TGTGCCTGGAGCCCCGGGGAGGAGACCCAGTACTTC. It codes for CAWSPGEETQYF.

The rearrangement uses TRBV19 and TRBJ1-1, with no clear D. CDR1 LNHDA and CDR2 SQIVND come from the germline V gene (reference sequence). The CDR3 totals 13 residues. V was cut by 3 bases and J by 3 bases, with 8 bases left in between. The CDR3 sequence: CASSIEIDTEAFF. In DNA, the CDR3 is TGTGCCAGTAGTATTGAGATTGACACTGAAGCTTTCTTT.

The V and J genes are TRBV19 and TRBJ2-1; D unresolved. V lost 7 bases, J lost 0 bases, and 19 bases lay in between. The CDR3 consists of 17 residues. Germline values: CDR1 LNHDA, CDR2 SQIVND (reference sequence). The CDR3 sequence is CASNRVSDASSYNEQFF. The CDR3 nucleotides are TGTGCCAGTAATAGGGTTTCTGACGCGAGCTCCTACAATGAGCAGTTCTTC.

Only one count was recorded for this clone. The CDR3 sequence is CASSWDGGDTQYF. The CDR3 region has the DNA TGTGCCAGCAGCTGGGACGGAGGAGATACGCAGTATTTT. The J gene is TRBJ2-3, the V gene TRBV9; either TRBD1 or TRBD2 may fit D (5 bases each). In germline, CDR1 is SGDLS, CDR2 YYNGEE. Trimming shortened V by 4 bases and J by 5 bases, and 11 bases separated the two germline ends. The length of the CDR3 is 13 residues.